This TCR beta chain is from a study of cytomegalovirus exposure and HLA in healthy donors. Across the whole study: Both the 120 validation repertoires and the approximately 620 first-cohort repertoires used the same platform, as reported by a later analysis.

This clone was counted at least ten times. Antigen specificity is unknown. Trimming took 1 base from V and 4 from J; bases not matched to a gene: 1. The germline V gene has CDR1 MDHEN and CDR2 SYDVKM. The CDR3 loop spans 14 amino acids. Study-level results: Researchers catalogued approximately 170 TCR beta chains as cytomegalovirus-associated.

Sequenced by immunoSEQ multiplex PCR; TCRdb stores in-frame clones only, minus some. The table shows 90,000 to 110,000 clones, with around 86% occurring only once. The receptor was derived from a woman aged 18-29 years in good health and CMV-seropositive. The sequenced sample consisted of PBMCs. The genes are TRBV28 and TRBJ2-1, with 7 bases aligning to TRBD1. The CDR3 DNA is TGTGCCAGCAGTTTATTGACAGGGTACAATGAGCAGTTCTTC. Residues: CASSLLTGYNEQFF.